This T cell receptor beta chain appears in the sequencing data of a study of beta chain features in type 1 diabetes. Findings and caveats of the study: Significant though moderate, a shortening of TCRB CDR3s appeared in all four CD4+ subsets of Type 1 diabetes patients.

The junction had 12 bases not matched to a gene; V was cut back by 3 bases and J by 4 bases. CDR1 and CDR2 (germline): MDHEN, SYDVKM. The CDR3 length is 18 residues. Expressed TCRB transcripts got sequenced, as all isolated RNA was reverse transcribed. This table comes from immunoSEQ multiplex PCR, and its TCRdb copy is limited to in-frame clones, with some not included. This table has about 170,000 clones, about 8% appearing once. This clone was observed a few times. Its antigen is still unknown. Material for sequencing was central memory CD4+ T cells from blood. The sequence came from a woman aged 40-49 years with type 1 diabetes. The chain employs TRBV28 and TRBJ2-2; TRBD1 aligns across 9 bases. DNA for the CDR3: TGTGCCAGCAGTTTTGGGTTGGGAGACAGGGGGTCCACCGGGGAGCTGTTTTTT. It yields the protein CASSFGLGDRGSTGELFF.